What follows is one TCR beta chain and its context. This sample is drawn from a study of blood T cell repertoires in COVID-19. Study context: Donors in the United States, Italy and Spain gave samples during acute or convalescent COVID-19.

The protocol was immunoSEQ multiplex PCR, while the TCRdb copy is restricted to in-frame clones and leaves out a portion. Seen here are some 87,000 clones, under 90% observed once, and the top ten hold nearly 25%. V was cut by 2 bases and J by 4 bases, with 9 bases left in between. The CDR3 is 14 amino acids. Per germline, CDR1 SNHLY and CDR2 FYNNEI. This rearrangement joins TRBV2 to TRBJ1-5; D uncertain. Sequencing was carried out using peripheral blood. The clonotype was recovered from a human donor in a cohort sampled during active COVID-19. The CDR3 sequence is CASSEQVRNQPQHF. The CDR3, as DNA: TGTGCCAGCAGTGAACAGGTTCGAAATCAGCCCCAGCATTTT.